The clone carrying this T cell receptor (beta chain) was found a few times. The antigen is undetermined. This sample is drawn from a study of beta chain features in type 1 diabetes. Sorting based on CD45RO/CCR7/CD25/CD127/CD95/CD27 separated CD4+ naive, central memory, regulatory and stem cell-like memory cells. Post-sort purity exceeded 98% for all sorted populations. The whole isolated RNA underwent reverse transcription, so sequencing captured expressed TCRB transcripts. Using immunoSEQ multiplex PCR, the repertoire was profiled, and TCRdb retains in-frame clones only, with some absent. Of 130,000 to 150,000 clones listed, less than 9% were seen once; the top ten hold approximately 1.5%. General observations from the study: No resolution was reached here on whether HLA type influences TCRB rearrangement. TCRB CDR3 length was moderately but significantly reduced in all four CD4+ subsets of Type 1 diabetes patients.

The receptor was derived from a young woman in good health. Sequenced sample: central memory CD4+ T cells from blood.

CDR3 bases: TGCGCCAGCAGCCAAGAGGTAATGGGATGGGGCGGCAATGAGCAGTTCTTC. Translation: CASSQEVMGWGGNEQFF. The chain uses TRBV4-3 and TRBJ2-1, with D maybe TRBD1 (5 bases). This CDR3 contains 17 residues. Trimming shortened V by 0 bases and J by 6 bases, and 18 bases separated the two germline ends. Germline V lookup: CDR1 LGHNA, CDR2 YSLEER.